The 3 T cell receptor beta chains below come from one sample, sequenced in a study of graft-versus-host responses after intestinal transplantation. These receptors' antigens are unknown. Profiling relied on immunoSEQ multiplex PCR, and the TCRdb table lists in-frame clones only, not all of them. The sample contains more than 65,000 clones, roughly 94% of which appear only once. The material sequenced was unstimulated CD8+ T cells sorted from spleen or lymph node cells, taken before intestinal transplant. The receptors shown here come from a human donor who received an intestinal transplant.

J is TRBJ2-7 and V is TRBV28; D possibly corresponds to TRBD1 (6 bases). V dropped 6 bases and J dropped 1 base, with 19 bases sitting between them. Germline-derived CDR1 and CDR2 are MDHEN and SYDVKM. The CDR3 is 16 residues long. This CDR3 is CASSPGLDSISYEQYF. CDR3 nucleotide sequence: TGTGCCAGCAGCCCAGGGTTGGACAGTATATCCTACGAGCAGTACTTC.

The V and J genes are TRBV9 and TRBJ2-3, with 7 nucleotides matching TRBD2. CDR3 size: 16 residues. Per germline, CDR1 SGDLS and CDR2 YYNGEE. With V trimmed by 6 bases and J by 3 bases, 13 bases remained unmatched. The CDR3 nucleotides read TGTGCCAGCACCTTCTCCGGGACTACCATGACAGATACGCAGTATTTT. It yields the protein CASTFSGTTMTDTQYF.

This chain uses TRBV7-9 with TRBJ1-4; D is unclear. The CDR3 consists of 15 residues. Trimming cost V 2 bases and J 5 bases, with 12 bases left between them. Germline CDR1 SEHNR, CDR2 FQNEAQ (reference sequence). The CDR3 loop is CASSLIGEGNEKLFF. CDR3 nucleotides: TGTGCCAGCAGCTTAATCGGGGAGGGAAATGAAAAACTGTTTTTT.